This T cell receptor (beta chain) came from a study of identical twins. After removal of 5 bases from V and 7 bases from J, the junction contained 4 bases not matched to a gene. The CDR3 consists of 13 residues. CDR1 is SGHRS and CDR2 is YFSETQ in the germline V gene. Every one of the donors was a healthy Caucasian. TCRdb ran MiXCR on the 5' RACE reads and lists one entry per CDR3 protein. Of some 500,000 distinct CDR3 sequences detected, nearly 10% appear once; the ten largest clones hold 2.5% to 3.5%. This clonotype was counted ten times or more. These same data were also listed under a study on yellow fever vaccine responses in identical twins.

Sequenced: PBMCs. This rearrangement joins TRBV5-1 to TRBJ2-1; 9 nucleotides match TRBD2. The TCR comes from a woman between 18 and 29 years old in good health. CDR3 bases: TGCGCCAGCAGGTTGCGGGAGGGAAATGAGCAGTTCTTC. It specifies CASRLREGNEQFF. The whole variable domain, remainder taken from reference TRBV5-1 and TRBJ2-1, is KAGVTQTPRYLIKTRGQQVTLSCSPISGHRSVSWYQQTPGQGLQFLFEYFSETQRNKGNFPGRFSGRQFSNSRSEMNVSTLELGDSALYLCASRLREGNEQFFGPGTRLTVL.